The TCR beta chain under discussion was sequenced for a study of neoadjuvant anti-PD-1 for oral cavity cancer. Germline trimming cut 7 bases from V and 7 bases from J; bases unmatched to any gene: 9. CDR3 length: 15 residues. Germline lookup yields CDR1 SNHLY and CDR2 FYNNEI. Stated time point: after neoadjuvant nivolumab, at surgical resection. PBMCs were not maintained or expanded in culture before analysis. Profiled with immunoSEQ multiplex PCR; TCRdb holds only in-frame clones, not every one. The table records over 11,000 clones, 65% to 85% of them present only once. This sample comprised PBMCs, obtained after nivolumab (anti-PD-1) treatment. The TCR sequence derives from a person aged 35-80 years with oral cavity squamous cell carcinoma. The chain carries TRBV2 and TRBJ2-2, with 10 bases that match TRBD2. CDR3 in amino acids: CASKVSSGSSGELFF. As DNA, the CDR3 is TGTGCCAGCAAGGTTTCTAGCGGGAGTAGCGGGGAGCTGTTTTTT.